This T cell receptor (beta chain) was captured by sequencing in a study of blood T cells in healthy people across ages. This clonotype has at least ten counts. The germline CDR1 and CDR2 sequences are MNHEY and SMNVEV (reference sequence). The CDR3 totals 13 residues. The V gene lost 4 bases and the J gene lost 0 bases, with 5 bases spanning the gap. PCR was performed a second time for 7 to 11 cycles using a sample-barcoded 5' primer and a J-beta primer mix. TCRdb itself ran the 5' RACE reads through MiXCR, one entry per CDR3 protein. The data hold roughly 800,000 distinct CDR3 sequences, with about 62% observed a single time.

This chain uses TRBV27 with TRBJ2-3; D not certain. The sequencing sample was made of blood. This clonotype was sampled from a man younger than 45 in good health. The DNA of the CDR3 is TGTGCCAGCAGTTACGAGAGCACAGATACGCAGTATTTT. Protein: CASSYESTDTQYF.